This T cell receptor (beta chain) was found in a study of blood T cell repertoires in COVID-19. On the study more broadly: Samples taken during acute and convalescent COVID-19 were collected in the United States, Italy and Spain.

Germline loops: CDR1 KGHSH, CDR2 LQKENI. The CDR3 is 15 amino acids. V was trimmed by 2 bases and J by 10 bases, leaving 15 bases between them. The method was immunoSEQ multiplex PCR; TCRdb's version includes in-frame clones alone and lacks a portion of them. The top ten hold approximately 5.3% of the sample, which has some 350,000 clones, 87% seen once. In terms of age and location, participants ranged from roughly 18 to 100 years and lived in about 25 US areas. This chain joins TRBV18 and TRBJ1-6; the D gene is possibly TRBD1 (6 bases). The sample comprised PBMCs or T cells enriched from blood (not recorded which). The receptor's source is a woman aged 30 to 39 who had recovered from COVID-19. DNA of the CDR3: TGTGCCAGCTCACCAACAGGGCCCCTAGAGTCACCCCTCCACTTT. Translating it yields CASSPTGPLESPLHF.